The T cell receptor (beta chain) described here comes from a study of blood T cell repertoires in COVID-19. Study-wide background: The origin of the acute and convalescent COVID-19 samples was the United States, Italy and Spain.

Unmatched junction bases numbered 11, after V lost 7 bases and J lost 6 bases. Germline V gene data show CDR1 as MNHEY and CDR2 as SVGAGI. The CDR3 sequence is 14 residues long. Measured with immunoSEQ multiplex PCR; TCRdb has only the in-frame clones, and not every one. The data show more than 200,000 clones, just under 85% seen once. The TCR sequence derives from an older man with acute or convalescent COVID-19. The source material was peripheral blood. The J gene is TRBJ1-1, the V gene TRBV6-5, with 7 bases lining up with TRBD1. CDR3 bases: TGTGCCAGCACCTTACAGGGGCAGTGGGCTGAAGCTTTCTTT. Its translation is CASTLQGQWAEAFF.